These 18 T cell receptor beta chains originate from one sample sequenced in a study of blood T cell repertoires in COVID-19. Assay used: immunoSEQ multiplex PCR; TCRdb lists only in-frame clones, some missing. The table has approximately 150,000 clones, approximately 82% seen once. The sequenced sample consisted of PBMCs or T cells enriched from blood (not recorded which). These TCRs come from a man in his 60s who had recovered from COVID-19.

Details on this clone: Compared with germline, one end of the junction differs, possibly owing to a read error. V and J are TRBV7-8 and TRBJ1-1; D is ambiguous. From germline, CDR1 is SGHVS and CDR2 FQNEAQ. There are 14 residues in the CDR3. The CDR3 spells CASSLASVNAEAFF. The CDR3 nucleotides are TGTGCCAGCAGCTTAGCCTCAGTGAACGCTGAAGCTTTCTTT.

The CDR3 sequence: CASSLRGSGVSANTGELFF. The CDR3 DNA is TGCGCCAGCAGCTTGAGAGGTAGCGGGGTCTCGGCGAACACCGGGGAGCTGTTTTTT. The V and J genes are TRBV5-1 and TRBJ2-2; 8 bases agree with TRBD2. The germline V gene has CDR1 SGHRS and CDR2 YFSETQ. The trim removed 1 base at V and 0 bases at J, leaving 11 bases unmatched. The CDR3 consists of 19 residues.

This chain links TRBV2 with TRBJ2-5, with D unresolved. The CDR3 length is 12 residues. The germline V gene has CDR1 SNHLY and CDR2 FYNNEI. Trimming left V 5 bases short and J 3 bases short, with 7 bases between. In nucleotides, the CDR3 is TGTGCCAGCAGTCCCATTGAAGAGACCCAGTACTTC. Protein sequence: CASSPIEETQYF.

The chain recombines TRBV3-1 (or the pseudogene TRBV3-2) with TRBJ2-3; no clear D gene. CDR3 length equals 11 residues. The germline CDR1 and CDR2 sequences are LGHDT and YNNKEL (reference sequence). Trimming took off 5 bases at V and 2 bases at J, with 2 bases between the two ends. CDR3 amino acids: CASSYTDTQYF. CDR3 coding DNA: TGTGCCAGCAGCTACACAGATACGCAGTATTTT.

The CDR3 nucleotides read TGTGCCAGCAGCCGAACAGGATCGGGCGGCTACACCTTC. Its protein is CASSRTGSGGYTF. The rearrangement joins TRBV5-5 to TRBJ1-2, with D possibly TRBD1 on 5 matching bases. This CDR3 is 13 amino acids long. Germline V gene sequence: CDR1 SGHKS, CDR2 YYEKEE (reference sequence). V was trimmed by 4 bases and J by 8 bases, leaving 15 bases between them.

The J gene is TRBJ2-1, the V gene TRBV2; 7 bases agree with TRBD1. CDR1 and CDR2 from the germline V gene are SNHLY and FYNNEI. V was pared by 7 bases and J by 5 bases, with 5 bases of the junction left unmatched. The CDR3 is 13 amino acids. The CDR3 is CASNSDRDNEQFF. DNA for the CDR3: TGTGCCAGCAATTCAGACAGGGACAATGAGCAGTTCTTC. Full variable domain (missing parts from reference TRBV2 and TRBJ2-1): EPEVTQTPSHQVTQMGQEVILRCVPISNHLYFYWYRQILGQKVEFLVSFYNNEISEKSEIFDDQFSVERPDGSNFTLKIRSTKLEDSAMYFCASNSDRDNEQFFGPGTRLTVL.

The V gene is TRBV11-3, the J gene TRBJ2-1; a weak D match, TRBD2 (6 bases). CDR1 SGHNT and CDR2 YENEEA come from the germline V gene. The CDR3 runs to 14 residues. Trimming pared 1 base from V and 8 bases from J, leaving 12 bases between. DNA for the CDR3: TGTGCCAGCAGCTTAGTCGCGGGGTCGGATGAGCAGTTCTTC. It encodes CASSLVAGSDEQFF.

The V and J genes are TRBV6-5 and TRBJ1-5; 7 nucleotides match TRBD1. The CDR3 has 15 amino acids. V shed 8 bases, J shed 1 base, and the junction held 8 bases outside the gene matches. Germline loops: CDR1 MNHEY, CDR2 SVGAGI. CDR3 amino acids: CASVYGTESNQPQHF. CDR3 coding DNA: TGTGCCAGCGTATATGGGACAGAGAGCAATCAGCCCCAGCATTTT.

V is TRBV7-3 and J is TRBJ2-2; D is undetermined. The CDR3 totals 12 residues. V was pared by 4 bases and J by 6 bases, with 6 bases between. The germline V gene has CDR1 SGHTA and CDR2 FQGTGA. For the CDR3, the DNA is TGTGCCAGCAGCTCCCCTCCCGGGGAGCTGTTTTTT. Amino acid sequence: CASSSPPGELFF.

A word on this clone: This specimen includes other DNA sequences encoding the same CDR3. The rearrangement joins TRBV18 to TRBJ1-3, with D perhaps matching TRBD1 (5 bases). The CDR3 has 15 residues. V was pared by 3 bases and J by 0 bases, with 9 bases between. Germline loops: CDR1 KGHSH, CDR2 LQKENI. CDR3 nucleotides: TGTGCCAGCTCACCGCAGGGCTACTCTGGAAACACCATATATTTT. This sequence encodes CASSPQGYSGNTIYF.

CDR3 DNA sequence: TGCAGCGTACCCCTTGAGGGCCACACAGATACGCAGTATTTT. Protein sequence: CSVPLEGHTDTQYF. The V and J genes are TRBV29-1 and TRBJ2-3; a weak D match, TRBD2 (5 bases). The ends were cut back, 6 bases at V and 2 bases at J, with 15 bases in the middle. CDR3 length: 14 amino acids. Germline CDR1 and CDR2: SQVTM and ANQGSEA.

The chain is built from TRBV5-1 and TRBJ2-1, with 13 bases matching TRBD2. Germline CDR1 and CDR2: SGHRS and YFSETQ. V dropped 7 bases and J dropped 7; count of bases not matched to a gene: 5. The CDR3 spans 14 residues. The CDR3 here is CASAPGLAGNEQFF. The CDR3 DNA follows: TGCGCCAGCGCCCCGGGACTAGCGGGAAATGAGCAGTTCTTC.

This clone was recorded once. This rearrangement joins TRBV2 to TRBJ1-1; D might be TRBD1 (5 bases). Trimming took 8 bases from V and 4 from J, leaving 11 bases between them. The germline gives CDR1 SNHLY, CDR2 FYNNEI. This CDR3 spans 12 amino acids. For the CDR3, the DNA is TGTGCCAGCCTTGGGCAGGGCACTGAAGCTTTCTTT. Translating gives CASLGQGTEAFF.

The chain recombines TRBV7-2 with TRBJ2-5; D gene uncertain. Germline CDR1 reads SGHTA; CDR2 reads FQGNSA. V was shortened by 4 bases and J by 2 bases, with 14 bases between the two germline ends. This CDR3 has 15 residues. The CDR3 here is CASSSKKSVQETQYF. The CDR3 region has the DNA TGTGCCAGCAGCTCCAAAAAGTCAGTTCAAGAGACCCAGTACTTC.

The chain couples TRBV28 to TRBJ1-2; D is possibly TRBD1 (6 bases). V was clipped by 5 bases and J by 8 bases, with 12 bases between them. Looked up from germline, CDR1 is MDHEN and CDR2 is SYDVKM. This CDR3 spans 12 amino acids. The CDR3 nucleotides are TGTGCCAGCAGTGATGACAGGTGGGGCTACACCTTC. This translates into CASSDDRWGYTF.

CDR3 in amino acids: CASSQVDRSHEQYF. The CDR3 DNA is TGCGCCAGCAGCCAAGTAGACAGGTCCCACGAGCAGTACTTC. V and J are TRBV4-1 and TRBJ2-7, with D perhaps TRBD1 (6 bases). From germline, CDR1 is MGHRA and CDR2 YSYEKL. CDR3 size: 14 residues. The V end was cut by 1 base, the J end by 5 bases, with 12 bases between.

CDR3 amino acids: CASSQGQGLFEEQFF. The CDR3 coding sequence is TGTGCCAGCAGCCAGGGACAGGGGCTATTTGAGGAGCAGTTCTTC. V and J are TRBV11-2 and TRBJ2-1; 10 nucleotides agree with TRBD1. Trimming took 5 bases from V and 10 from J; bases not matched to a gene: 11. CDR3 length: 15 residues. The germline CDR1 and CDR2 sequences are SGHAT and FQNNGV.

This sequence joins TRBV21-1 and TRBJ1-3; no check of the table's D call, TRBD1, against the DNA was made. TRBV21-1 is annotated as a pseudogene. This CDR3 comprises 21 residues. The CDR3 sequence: CASSKKRALGHYRPSGNTIYF. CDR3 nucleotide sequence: TGTGCCAGCAGCAAAAAAAGAGCCCTAGGACACTACCGCCCGTCTGGAAACACCATATATTTT.